Listed below are T cell receptor beta chains from one sample, sequenced in a study of blood T cell repertoires in COVID-19. Sequenced by immunoSEQ multiplex PCR; TCRdb stores in-frame clones only, minus some. The sample includes 220,000 or so clones, around 90% of them seen just once. Sample: PBMCs or T cells enriched from blood (not recorded which). These receptors came from a young man who had been exposed to COVID-19. Both conserved end residues are part of each CDR3. Clone size appears in some rows only: once, few, many, or a class for an expanded clone.

TRBJ1-1	-	TRBV4-2	CASSNRTTTEAFF
TRBJ1-2	-	TRBV6-1	CASSELLTANYGYTF
TRBJ1-4	-	TRBV7-9	CASSLFGLWAVGSEKLFF
TRBJ1-2	-	TRBV5-1	CASSLGDRDNYGYTF
TRBJ1-5	-	TRBV27	CASSFAGAGVQPQHF
TRBJ1-4	-	TRBV7-2	CASSLADSYRGELFF
TRBJ2-1	few	TRBV5-5	CASSHTYEQFF
TRBJ1-2	-	TRBV3-1/TRBV3-2	CASSQARTGVGYGYTF
TRBJ1-1	many	TRBV27	CASMGAEAGPEAFF
TRBJ2-7	-	TRBV7-9	CASSLEGTSEQYF
TRBJ2-3	-	TRBV6-2/TRBV6-3	CASSYSTPRRRVTDTQYF
TRBJ2-2	once	TRBV5-1	CASSLNRANTGELFF
TRBJ2-2	-	TRBV27	CASKGLAGASNTGELFF
TRBJ1-2	few	TRBV9	CASSAGKTETYGYTF